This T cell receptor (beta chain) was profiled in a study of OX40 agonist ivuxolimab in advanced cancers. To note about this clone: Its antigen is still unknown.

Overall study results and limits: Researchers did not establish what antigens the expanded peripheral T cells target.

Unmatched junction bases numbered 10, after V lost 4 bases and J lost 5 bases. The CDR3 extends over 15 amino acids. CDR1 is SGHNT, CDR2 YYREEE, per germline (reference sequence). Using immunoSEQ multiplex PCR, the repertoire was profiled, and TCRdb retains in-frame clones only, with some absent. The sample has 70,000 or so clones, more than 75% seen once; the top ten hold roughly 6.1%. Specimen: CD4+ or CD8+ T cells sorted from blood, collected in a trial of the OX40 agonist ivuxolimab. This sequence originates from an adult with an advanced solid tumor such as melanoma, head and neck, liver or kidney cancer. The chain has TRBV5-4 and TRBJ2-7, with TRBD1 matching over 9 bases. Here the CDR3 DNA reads TGTGCCAGCAGCCCAGAACGGGACAGGGTTGACGAGCAGTACTTC. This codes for CASSPERDRVDEQYF.